Detailed here is one T cell receptor (beta chain). Its antigen is still unknown. Trimming removed 0 bases from V and 5 bases from J, with 7 bases in between. CDR1 and CDR2 from the germline V gene are MNHEY and SMNVEV (reference sequence). This CDR3 region has 13 residues. The sample is drawn from a study of OX40 agonist ivuxolimab in advanced cancers. The overall study: It was ivuxolimab, an agonistic anti-OX40 (CD134) antibody, that patients were treated with. Intravenous ivuxolimab at 0.01 to 10 mg/kg was given to patients every 2 weeks.

Study conclusions and caveats: Compared with CD4+, CD8+ T cells on average had more expanded clones. At 0.1 to 3.0 mg/kg, CD4+ and CD8+ blood T cells expanded clonally by week 6.

The method was immunoSEQ multiplex PCR; TCRdb's version includes in-frame clones alone and lacks a portion of them. Here the sample spans almost 50,000 clones, about 86% being singletons. The chain links TRBV27 to TRBJ2-5; unclear D gene. Material: CD4+ or CD8+ T cells sorted from blood, obtained in a trial of the OX40 agonist ivuxolimab. The sequence was obtained from an adult with an advanced solid tumor such as melanoma, head and neck, liver or kidney cancer. DNA for the CDR3: TGTGCCAGCAGTTTATCAGGGCGCGAGACCCAGTACTTC. This codes for CASSLSGRETQYF.